The next 5 T cell receptor beta chains were all read from a single sample in a study of monozygotic twins with inflammatory bowel disease. TCRdb reprocessed the 5' RACE reads, with one entry per CDR3 protein and no DNA. This sample's table has 350,000 to 550,000 distinct CDR3 sequences. The sequenced sample was blood. These receptors all come from a human donor with ulcerative colitis or Crohn's disease, or a healthy co-twin of an affected twin (not recorded which).

V is TRBV4-3 and J is TRBJ1-1. The V gene's germline CDR1 is LGHNA and CDR2 YSLEER. The CDR3 spans 15 residues. CDR3 loop: CASSQDVGGRTEAFF.

This chain links TRBV20-1 with TRBJ2-1; TCRdb designates TRBD2, a call that cannot be tested without DNA. This CDR3 is built from 20 residues. CDR1 and CDR2 from the germline V gene are DFQATT and SNEGSKA (reference sequence). CDR3 region: CSALPALAGGPGLAYNEQFF.

J is TRBJ1-1 and V is TRBV30; TCRdb proposes TRBD1, but this gene call is untestable without DNA. Germline V CDR1 and CDR2: GTSNPN, SVGIG (reference sequence). The CDR3 is 12 amino acids. Here the CDR3 reads CAWGSVLTEAFF.

The CDR3 loop is CASSFLGATNEKLFF. The chain employs TRBV12-3 or TRBV12-4 and TRBJ1-4. The CDR3 runs 15 residues.

The chain links TRBV29-1 to TRBJ2-7; TCRdb's D gene call, TRBD1, goes unchecked for lack of DNA. Germline CDR1 and CDR2: SQVTM and ANQGSEA. This CDR3 comprises 13 residues. The CDR3 reads CSVQGTDNYEQYF.